The source of this TCR beta chain is a study of PD-1 and CTLA-4 blockade in melanoma. The V gene's germline CDR1 is PRHDT and CDR2 FYEKMQ (reference sequence). This CDR3 spans 18 amino acids. Deletions cut 4 bases from V and 2 bases from J, with 22 bases between. TCRdb's copy holds only in-frame clones and misses some; the assay was immunoSEQ multiplex PCR. The sample has around 29,000 clones; roughly nine tenths are singletons. This material consisted of CD8+ T cells from peripheral blood, taken before anti-PD-1 treatment. The origin of this receptor is a human donor with melanoma. This sequence joins TRBV13 and TRBJ2-3; a possible D gene is TRBD2 (5 bases). In DNA, the CDR3 is TGTGCCAGCAGCTCCTACGACTCGGCCAGCGGCCTCACAGATACGCAGTATTTT. The encoded protein is CASSSYDSASGLTDTQYF.